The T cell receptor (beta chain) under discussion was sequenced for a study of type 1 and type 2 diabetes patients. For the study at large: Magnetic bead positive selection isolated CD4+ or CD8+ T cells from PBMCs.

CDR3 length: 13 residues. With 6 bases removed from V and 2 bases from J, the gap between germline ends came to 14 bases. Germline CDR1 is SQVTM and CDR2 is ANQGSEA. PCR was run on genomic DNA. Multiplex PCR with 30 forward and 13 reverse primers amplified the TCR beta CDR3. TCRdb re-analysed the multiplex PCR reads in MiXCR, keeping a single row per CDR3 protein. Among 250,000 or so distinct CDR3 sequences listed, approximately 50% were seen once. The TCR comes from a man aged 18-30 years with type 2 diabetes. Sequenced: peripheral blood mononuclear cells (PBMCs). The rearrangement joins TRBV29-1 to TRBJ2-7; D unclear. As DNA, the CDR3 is TGCAGCGTGAAAACGGCGATCCCCTACGAGCAGTACTTC. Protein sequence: CSVKTAIPYEQYF.